Below are 5 T cell receptor beta chains sequenced from a single sample in a study of T cells after yellow fever vaccination. TCRdb fed the 5' RACE reads into MiXCR, producing one record per CDR3 protein. The table shows about 340,000 distinct CDR3 sequences, with about 4% occurring only once. Specimen: PBMCs, collected 5 days after the yellow fever booster vaccination. These receptors all stem from a man between 18 and 29 years old who received the YFV17D yellow fever vaccine.

This clonotype was counted between two and nine times. V usage is TRBV7-3 and J usage is TRBJ2-1; the match to TRBD2 covers 7 bases. The CDR3 is made up of 14 amino acids. Germline CDR1 and CDR2: SGHTA and FQGTGA. Losses at the gene ends were 5 bases for V and 6 bases for J; bases not matched to a gene: 7. CDR3 loop: CASSTSGEVNEQFF. CDR3 DNA: TGTGCCAGCAGCACCAGCGGGGAGGTCAATGAGCAGTTCTTC.

This clonotype was found a few times. This chain joins TRBV5-4 and TRBJ2-2, with 13 nucleotides matching TRBD2. This CDR3 has 16 amino acids. CDR1 and CDR2 from the germline V gene are SGHNT and YYREEE (reference sequence). J gave up 3 bases and V 6 bases, and 5 bases lay outside the gene matches. Here the CDR3 DNA reads TGTGCCAGCAACCGACTAGCGGGGGGATACACCGGGGAGCTGTTTTTT. It is translated as CASNRLAGGYTGELFF.

This clonotype was observed many times. V gene TRBV4-3 combines with J gene TRBJ1-6; no definite D call. Germline CDR1 LGHNA, CDR2 YSLEER. This CDR3 comprises 15 residues. The V end lost 2 bases, the J end lost 6 bases, and 11 bases lay between the germline ends. DNA for the CDR3: TGCGCCAGCAGCCAAAGACAAGGGTTTAATTCACCCCTCCACTTT. It encodes CASSQRQGFNSPLHF.

This clonotype was seen repeatedly, ten times or more. This chain links TRBV20-1 with TRBJ2-3, with 8 bases lining up with TRBD2. The length of the CDR3 is 13 residues. V gave up 6 bases and J gave up 4 bases; unmatched junction bases: 6. In germline, CDR1 is DFQATT, CDR2 SNEGSKA (reference sequence). CDR3 DNA sequence: TGCAGTGCCCCGGGACTAGGTGCAGATACGCAGTATTTT. Encoded protein: CSAPGLGADTQYF.

This clonotype has a count of ten or more. V gene TRBV7-9 combines with J gene TRBJ1-1; D is unclear. The germline gives CDR1 SEHNR, CDR2 FQNEAQ (reference sequence). There are 13 residues in the CDR3. Trimming took off 4 bases at V and 1 base at J, with 7 bases between the two ends. CDR3 nucleotides: TGTGCCAGCAGCTCCCTCTCGAACACTGAAGCTTTCTTT. This sequence encodes CASSSLSNTEAFF.